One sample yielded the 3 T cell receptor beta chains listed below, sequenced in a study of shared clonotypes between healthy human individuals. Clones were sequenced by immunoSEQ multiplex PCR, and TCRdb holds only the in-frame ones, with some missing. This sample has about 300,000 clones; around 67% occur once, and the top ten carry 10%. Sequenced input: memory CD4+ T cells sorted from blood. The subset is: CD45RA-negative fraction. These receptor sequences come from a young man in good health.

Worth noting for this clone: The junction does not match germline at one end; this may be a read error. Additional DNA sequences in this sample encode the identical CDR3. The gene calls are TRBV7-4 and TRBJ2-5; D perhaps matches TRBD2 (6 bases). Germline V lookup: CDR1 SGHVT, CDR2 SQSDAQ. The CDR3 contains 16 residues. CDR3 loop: CASSLDVVGLQETQYF. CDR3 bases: TGTGCCAGTAGCTTAGACGTCGTGGGACTGCAAGAGACCCAGTACTTC.

The CDR3 region is CATSGARVGSGTEAFF. CDR3 bases: TGTGCCACCAGCGGAGCGCGAGTGGGTTCTGGCACTGAAGCTTTCTTT. The chain recombines TRBV15 with TRBJ1-1; D ambiguous. CDR1 is LNHNV and CDR2 is YYDKDF in the germline V gene (reference sequence). The CDR3 sequence is 16 residues long. V lost 5 bases and J 4 bases, leaving 20 bases between the germline ends.

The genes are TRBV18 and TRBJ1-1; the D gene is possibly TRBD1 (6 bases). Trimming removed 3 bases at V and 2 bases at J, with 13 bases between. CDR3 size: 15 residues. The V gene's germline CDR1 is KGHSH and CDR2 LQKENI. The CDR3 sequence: CASSPPMTGNTEAFF. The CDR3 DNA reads TGTGCCAGCTCACCCCCGATGACAGGAAACACTGAAGCTTTCTTT. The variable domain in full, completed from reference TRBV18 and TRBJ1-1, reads NAGVMQNPRHLVRRRGQEARLRCSPMKGHSHVYWYRQLPEEGLKFMVYLQKENIIDESGMPKERFSAEFPKEGPSILRIQQVVRGDSAAYFCASSPPMTGNTEAFFGQGTRLTVV.